This T cell receptor beta chain was sequenced for a study of cytomegalovirus exposure and HLA in healthy donors (dated by TCRdb to 2017 to 2019). In terms of the full investigation: An earlier analysis of some 500 of the donors reported approximately 270 Gb of sequence data and 117 million unique TCR beta sequences from about 180 million T cells. Because of strong linkage in the cohort, a few DR-DQ haplotypes were treated as single units for association and clustering. To predict cytomegalovirus infection status, the study brought together high-throughput TCR immunosequencing, statistical association of individual TCRs with disease status, and machine learning. Alongside the repertoire data, information on donor age, sex, ethnicity and CMV serostatus was compiled. The number of donors typed differed by locus, with about 629-630 for A, B, C, DRB1 and DQB1, more than 500 for DQA1, 606 for DPA1, and about 450 for DPB1. A later analysis re-examined previously published TCR beta repertoires from more than 550 donors and added high-resolution HLA genotyping to investigate patterns of TCR occurrence. Across approximately 400 genotyped donors of the cohort, an average of approximately 240,000 unique TCR beta nucleotide sequences per donor were sequenced, and roughly 20% of those sequences were non-productive. The T cell repertoires of 550 to 850 subjects were profiled by immunosequencing and related to cytomegalovirus serostatus. Both class I and class II loci were covered by HLA typing, at four-digit resolution. Genome-wide SNP genotypes for about 65% of the 666 donors were used in a later genetic analysis, which treated that subset as a discovery cohort. Among the roughly 430 genotyped donors, around 81% belonged to the genetic ancestry cluster associated with self-reported Caucasian donors. The study aimed to test whether cataloging public T cell receptors could reveal signatures of past pathogen exposure. The later analysis used no new phenotypic data to find candidate immune exposures, relying instead on TCR beta sequences and their occurrence across donors. Roughly 300 gigabases of sequencing data and 91 million or so unique TCR sequences made up an early release that covered about 640 HLA-typed donors. In addition to the first cohort of 666 subjects, a separate validation cohort of around 110 different subjects was used. All discovery cohort repertoires had been generated using a single sequencing platform. An earlier analysis of nearly 600 of the donors applied high-throughput TCR beta sequencing to assess whether each TCR beta V gene segment acted as functional or pseudogenic. Findings and caveats that apply to the study as a whole: In a later analysis, several top co-occurrence clusters were reported to appear linked to parvovirus B19, influenza, CMV and Epstein-Barr virus. Because the 87-base-pair reads could not distinguish some IMGT-functional V segments, including TRBV6-2 and TRBV6-3, those segments were excluded. In an earlier analysis of about 550 of the donors, most TCR beta V segments were observed in productive rearrangements about 87% or about 30% of the time, broadly matching IMGT annotations. While some public TCRs were present in many individuals, most TCR sequences turned up only very rarely across donors. Linkage disequilibrium might explain the correlated functional status among segregating V segments, but an unknown experimental factor could not be excluded. In a later genetic analysis, a missense DCLRE1C variant was associated with V-gene and J-gene trimming of TCR beta chains, and the association was replicated in an independent cohort. In the study, around 150 TCR beta chains were listed as associated with cytomegalovirus. A further reported finding was that TCR beta sequences accurately predicted the HLA-A and HLA-B alleles for most subjects in the first cohort. Cytomegalovirus status was reported to be diagnosed by the classifier with high specificity and sensitivity in both the original and validation cohorts. The authors suggested that the approach could potentially be generalized to other disease states and immunological phenotypes. A group of highly shared sequence variants was considered likely to be a technical artifact of the sequencing pipeline. Strong co-occurrence of HLA alleles, especially DR and DQ, made assigning TCR associations to individual alleles difficult. Presence/absence analyses assumed roughly uniform sequencing depth across donors, an assumption that may not hold. In a later analysis, TCR association rates were found to vary across HLA loci, with the most associated TCRs seen for DRB1 alleles and the fewest for HLA-C alleles. This cohort had only TCR beta chains sequenced, and the lack of alpha or paired-chain data limited which features could be detected. Seventeen rarely observed V segments, including chromosome 9 orphons, were excluded from the earlier analysis of about 600 of the donors because counts were too low. Specific HLA alleles were associated with 16,951 TCR beta sequences at a false discovery rate of 0.05 in a later analysis. For the cohort, immune exposure information was limited to CMV serostatus. Compared with equally common non-associated chains, HLA-associated TCR beta chains in a later analysis were more clonally expanded and had lower generation probabilities. Because some donors lacked HLA typing at each locus, the association tests relied only on the typed subset. In vitro tests confirmed that a few of the cytomegalovirus-associated TCR beta chains recognize cytomegalovirus antigens. A later analysis found that most CMV-associated TCR beta chains appeared HLA-restricted, with HLA associations seemingly driven largely by CMV exposure. In a later genetic analysis, fewer N-insertions in productive TCRs were reported among donors in an Asian-associated ancestry cluster than the roughly 700-donor mean.

Receptor libraries were prepared by the immunoSEQ multiplex PCR assay. For the multiplex PCR, a mixture combining 60 forward primers for TCR Vbeta segments and 13 reverse primers for TCR Jbeta segments was used. The CDR3 region of rearranged TCR beta genes was amplified from genomic DNA with a multiplex PCR assay. Amplified TCR beta libraries were sequenced as 87-base-pair reads on the Illumina HiSeq System. In the original analysis: In a later analysis, roughly 80 million unique TCR beta chains were counted across the 500 to 850 repertoires, and about 10 million of these chains were shared by at least two donors. A nearest-neighbor algorithm error-corrected the raw reads and collapsed the reads into unique sequences, merging closely related sequences to remove PCR and sequencing errors. To assign V, D and J gene segments, CDR3 sequences were aligned to IMGT reference sequences. For a sequence to be retained, a match of at least six nucleotides was required to both a V gene segment and a J gene segment. A rearrangement was called productive if the CDR3 had no stop codons and remained in frame with V and J, and every other rearrangement was called non-productive. Following IMGT convention, CDR3 was defined as the stretch from the second conserved V-encoded cysteine up to the conserved J-encoded phenylalanine. The earlier analysis of about 610 of the donors excluded sequences that lacked an unambiguous match to a single V gene segment. In an earlier analysis of approximately 500 of the donors, a V segment was called functional when productive rearrangements were above 56.7%, and segregating when the standard deviation between donors exceeded 5%. To diagnose cytomegalovirus status from the catalog of TCR beta chain sequences, a statistical classification framework was built. V and J gene assignment, in a later analysis, came from comparing TCR nucleotide sequences with IMGT/GENE-DB human TR gene sequences. A later analysis assigned CDR3 sequences and most-parsimonious VDJ recombination scenarios with the TCRdist pipeline. In a later analysis, each TCR beta chain was defined by its CDR3 amino acid sequence together with its V-gene family, and reads without a unique V-gene family were excluded. To address suspected cross-contamination and a sequencing artifact, a later analysis removed roughly 640 highly shared, low-generation-probability nucleotide sequences. In a later analysis, a clonal expansion index for each public chain was calculated from normalized within-repertoire ranks of inferred template counts. A later analysis computed generation probabilities with a VDJ recombination model fitted to out-of-frame rearrangements, and checked the results against IGoR. In a later analysis, hypergeometric tests were used to score TCR-TCR, TCR-HLA and TCR-CMV co-occurrence, with a repertoire-size bias correction applied to TCR pairs. A later analysis estimated false discovery rates by permuting HLA or CMV assignments 20 times. In a later analysis, co-occurring TCRs were grouped using DBSCAN, and TCRdist sequence similarity was added for clustering within HLA-allele-positive subsets. Co-occurrence clustering excluded repertoires with fewer than 30,000 or more than 120,000 public chains, plus five with anomalous nucleotide sharing. Entries here come from immuneACCESS through TCRdb and include only in-frame sequences with V and J called. Some clones fail to appear in such tables; in the studies checked, an unresolved V gene covers under half of the shortfall, and the cause of the remainder is unknown. Clone size and the V and J calls come from that table; the DNA yielded D and trimming. The sample table holds approximately 180,000 clones, of which roughly three quarters were seen once. The top ten hold about 2.9% of the sample.

Ends trimmed: V by 5 bases, J by 9 bases; bases unmatched to a gene: 9. Including the terminal cysteine and phenylalanine, the CDR3 comprises 14 residues. Only the CDR3 region is kept as DNA, spanning 42 bases read in frame from base 1. From the germline V gene (reference sequence), CDR1 is MNHNY and CDR2 is SVGAGI. As regards this clone: Its antigen specificity is not known. No base-level quality is on record; no much larger clone is a single base apart.

The cohort comprised more than 550 healthy bone marrow donors. All cohort members were sampled while nominally healthy, although unrecorded immune exposures were likely present. The donor tested CMV seronegative and was one of the 352 seronegative cohort members. Every donor gave a peripheral blood sample, and the peripheral blood mononuclear cells from that sample were used for TCR beta sequencing. The Qiagen DNeasy Blood Extraction Kit was used to extract genomic DNA from the blood cell samples. Sequencing input: PBMCs. Recombination joined TRBV6-6 with TRBJ1-5; 8 central nucleotides agree with TRBD1. This TCR was sampled from a male donor in good health and CMV-seronegative. The CDR3 here reads CASSGQGGAWPQHF. The bases are TGTGCCAGCAGTGGACAGGGTGGGGCATGGCCCCAGCATTTT.